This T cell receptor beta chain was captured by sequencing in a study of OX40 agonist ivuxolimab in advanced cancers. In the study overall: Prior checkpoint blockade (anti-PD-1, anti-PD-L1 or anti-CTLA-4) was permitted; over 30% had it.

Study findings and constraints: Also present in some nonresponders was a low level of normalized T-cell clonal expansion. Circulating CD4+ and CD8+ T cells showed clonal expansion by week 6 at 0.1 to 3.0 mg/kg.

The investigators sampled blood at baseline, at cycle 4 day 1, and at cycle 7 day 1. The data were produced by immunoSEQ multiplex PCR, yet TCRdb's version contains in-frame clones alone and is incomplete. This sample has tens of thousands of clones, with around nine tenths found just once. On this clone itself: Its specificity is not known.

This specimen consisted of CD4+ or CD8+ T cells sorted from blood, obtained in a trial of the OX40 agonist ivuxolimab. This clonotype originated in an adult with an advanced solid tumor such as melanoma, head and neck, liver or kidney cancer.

The CDR3 protein is CASSPLGEGLSEQYF. The CDR3 DNA sequence: TGTGCCAGCAGCCCGTTGGGGGAGGGCCTCTCCGAGCAGTACTTC. The chain combines TRBV4-2 with TRBJ2-7; TRBD2 matches at 7 bases. The length of the CDR3 is 15 residues. Trimming took 4 bases from V and 6 from J; bases not matched to a gene: 12. Germline V CDR1 and CDR2: LGHNA, YNFKEQ.